This T cell receptor beta chain came from a study of OX40 agonist ivuxolimab in advanced cancers. On the study more broadly: The patients received agonistic anti-OX40 (CD134) antibody ivuxolimab.

Libraries were prepared by immunoSEQ multiplex PCR; TCRdb keeps only in-frame clonotypes and omits some of them. The sample lists 26,000 or so clones, around three quarters occurring once. Systemic immunosuppression or autoimmune disease history was grounds to exclude patients. Germline CDR1 and CDR2: SGHNT and YYREEE (reference sequence). J was trimmed by 5 bases and V by 4 bases; bases with no gene match: 12. The CDR3 contains 16 residues. The TCR sequence derives from an adult with an advanced solid tumor such as melanoma, head and neck, liver or kidney cancer. The sample here was CD4+ or CD8+ T cells sorted from blood, taken in a trial of the OX40 agonist ivuxolimab. The chain uses TRBV5-4 and TRBJ2-3; 8 bases are a match to TRBD2. CDR3 nucleotides: TGTGCCAGCAGCCGAAAAAGCGGGGGAGGAGTAGATACGCAGTATTTT. Protein: CASSRKSGGGVDTQYF.